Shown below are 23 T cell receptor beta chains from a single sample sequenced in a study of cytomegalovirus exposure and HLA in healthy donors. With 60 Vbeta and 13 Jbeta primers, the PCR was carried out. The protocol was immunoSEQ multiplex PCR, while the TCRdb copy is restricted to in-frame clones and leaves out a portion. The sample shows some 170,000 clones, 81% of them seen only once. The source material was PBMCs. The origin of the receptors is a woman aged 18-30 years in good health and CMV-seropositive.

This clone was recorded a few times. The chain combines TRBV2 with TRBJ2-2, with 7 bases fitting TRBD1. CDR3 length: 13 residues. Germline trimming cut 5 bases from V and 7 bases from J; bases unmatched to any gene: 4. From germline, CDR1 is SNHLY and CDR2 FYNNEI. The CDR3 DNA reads TGTGCCAGCAGTTCACAGGGGATCGGGGAGCTGTTTTTT. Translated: CASSSQGIGELFF.

This CDR3 reads CATSRDLGGYQPQHF. The CDR3, as DNA: TGTGCCACCAGCAGAGATCTTGGGGGGTATCAGCCCCAGCATTTT. The chain uses TRBV15 and TRBJ1-5; possible D gene TRBD1, 5 bases. The CDR3 has 15 residues. The germline gives CDR1 LNHNV, CDR2 YYDKDF (reference sequence). The V gene lost 0 bases and the J gene lost 5 bases, with 11 bases spanning the gap.

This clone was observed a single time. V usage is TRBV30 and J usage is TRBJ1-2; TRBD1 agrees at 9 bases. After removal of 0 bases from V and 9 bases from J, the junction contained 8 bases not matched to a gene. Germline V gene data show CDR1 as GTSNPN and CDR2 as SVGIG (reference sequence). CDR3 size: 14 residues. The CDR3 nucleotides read TGTGCCTGGAGTGTAACAGGGGGCGAGGTTAGCTACACCTTC. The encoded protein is CAWSVTGGEVSYTF. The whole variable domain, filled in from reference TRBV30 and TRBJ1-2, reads SQTIHQWPATLVQPVGSPLSLECTVEGTSNPNLYWYRQAAGRGLQLLFYSVGIGQISSEVPQNLSASRPQDRQFILSSKKLLLSDSGFYLCAWSVTGGEVSYTFGSGTRLTVV.

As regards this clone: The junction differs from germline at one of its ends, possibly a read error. CDR3 sequence: CSSSLPEAGQYF. The CDR3 DNA is TGTTCCAGCAGCTTACCCGAGGCGGGGCAGTACTTC. The chain has TRBV7-9 and TRBJ2-7; tentatively, D is TRBD2 (5 bases). The CDR3 loop spans 12 amino acids. CDR1 SEHNR and CDR2 FQNEAQ come from the germline V gene (reference sequence).

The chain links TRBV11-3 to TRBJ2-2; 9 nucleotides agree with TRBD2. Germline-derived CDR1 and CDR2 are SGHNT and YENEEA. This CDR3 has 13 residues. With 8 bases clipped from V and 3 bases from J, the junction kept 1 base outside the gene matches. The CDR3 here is CASRLADTGELFF. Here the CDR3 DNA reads TGTGCCAGCCGACTAGCGGACACCGGGGAGCTGTTTTTT.

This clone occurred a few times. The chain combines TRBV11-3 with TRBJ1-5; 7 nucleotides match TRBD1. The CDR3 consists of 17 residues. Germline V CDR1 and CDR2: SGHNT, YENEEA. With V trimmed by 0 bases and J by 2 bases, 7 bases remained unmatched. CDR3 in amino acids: CASSLDRGGKGNQPQHF. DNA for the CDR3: TGTGCCAGCAGCTTAGATCGAGGGGGCAAGGGCAATCAGCCCCAGCATTTT.

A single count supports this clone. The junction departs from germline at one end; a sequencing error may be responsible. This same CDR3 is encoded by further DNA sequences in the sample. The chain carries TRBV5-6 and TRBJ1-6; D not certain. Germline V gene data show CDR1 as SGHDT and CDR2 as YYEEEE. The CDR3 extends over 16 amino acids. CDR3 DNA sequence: TGTGCCAGCAGCTTAAATCGCCGGCAGCGTAATTCCCCCCTCCACTTT. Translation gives CASSLNRRQRNSPLHF.

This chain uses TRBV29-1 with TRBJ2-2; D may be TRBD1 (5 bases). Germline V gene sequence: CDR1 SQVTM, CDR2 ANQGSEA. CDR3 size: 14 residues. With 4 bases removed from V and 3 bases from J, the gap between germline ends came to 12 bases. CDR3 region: CSVALQGDTGELFF. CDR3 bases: TGCAGCGTTGCGCTTCAAGGGGACACCGGGGAGCTGTTTTTT.

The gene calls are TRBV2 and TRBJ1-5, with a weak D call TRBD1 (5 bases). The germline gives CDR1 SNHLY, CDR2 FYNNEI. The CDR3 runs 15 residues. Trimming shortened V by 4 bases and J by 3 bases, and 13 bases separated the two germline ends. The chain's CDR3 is CASSADTLTNQPQHF. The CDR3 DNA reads TGTGCCAGCAGTGCGGACACCTTGACCAATCAGCCCCAGCATTTT. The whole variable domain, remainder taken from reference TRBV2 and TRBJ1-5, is EPEVTQTPSHQVTQMGQEVILRCVPISNHLYFYWYRQILGQKVEFLVSFYNNEISEKSEIFDDQFSVERPDGSNFTLKIRSTKLEDSAMYFCASSADTLTNQPQHFGDGTRLSIL.

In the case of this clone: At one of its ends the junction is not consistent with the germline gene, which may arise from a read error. CDR3 residues: CASSPQGARMNTEALF. In DNA, the CDR3 is TGCGCCAGCAGCCCACAGGGGGCTAGGATGAACACTGAAGCTCTCTTT. The chain combines TRBV4-1 with TRBJ1-1; 9 bases map to TRBD1. Germline V gives CDR1 MGHRA, CDR2 YSYEKL. This CDR3 spans 16 amino acids.

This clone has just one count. DNA of the CDR3: TGTGCCAGCAAAACTAACCAAGAGACCCAGTACTTC. Translation gives CASKTNQETQYF. The genes are TRBV11-1 and TRBJ2-5, with unresolved D. CDR1 and CDR2 from the germline V gene are SGHAT and FQDESV (reference sequence). V was cut by 7 bases and J by 0 bases, with 6 bases left in between. The CDR3 runs to 12 residues.

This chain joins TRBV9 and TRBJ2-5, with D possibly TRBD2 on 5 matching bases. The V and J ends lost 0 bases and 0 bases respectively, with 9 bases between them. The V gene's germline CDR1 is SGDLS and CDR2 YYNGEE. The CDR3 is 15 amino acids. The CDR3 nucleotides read TGTGCCAGCAGCGTAGGAGGGAACCACCAAGAGACCCAGTACTTC. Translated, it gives CASSVGGNHQETQYF.

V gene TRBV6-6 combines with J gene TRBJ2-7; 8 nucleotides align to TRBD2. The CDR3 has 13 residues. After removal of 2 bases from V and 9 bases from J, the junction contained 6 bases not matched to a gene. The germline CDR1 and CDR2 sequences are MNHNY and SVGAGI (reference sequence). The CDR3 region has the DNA TGTGCCAGCAGTTACGAAACTAGCGGCTTGCAGTACTTC. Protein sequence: CASSYETSGLQYF.

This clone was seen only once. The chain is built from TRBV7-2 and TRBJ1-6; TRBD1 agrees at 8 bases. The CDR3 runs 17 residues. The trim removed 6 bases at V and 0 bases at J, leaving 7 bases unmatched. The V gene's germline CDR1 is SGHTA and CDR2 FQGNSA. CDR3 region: CASRAGTGLSYNSPLHF. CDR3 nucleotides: TGTGCCAGCAGGGCCGGGACAGGACTCTCCTATAATTCACCCCTCCACTTT. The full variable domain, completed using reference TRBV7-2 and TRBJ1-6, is GAGVSQSPSNKVTEKGKDVELRCDPISGHTALYWYRQSLGQGLEFLIYFQGNSAPDKSGLPSDRFSAERTGGSVSTLTIQRTQQEDSAVYLCASRAGTGLSYNSPLHFGNGTRLTVT.

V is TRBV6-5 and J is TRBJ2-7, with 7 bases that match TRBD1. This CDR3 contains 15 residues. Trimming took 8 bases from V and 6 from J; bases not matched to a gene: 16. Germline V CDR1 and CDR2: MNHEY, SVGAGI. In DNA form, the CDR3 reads TGTGCCAGCGGCCCGTACCGGGACAGTACAACCGAGCAGTACTTC. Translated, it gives CASGPYRDSTTEQYF.

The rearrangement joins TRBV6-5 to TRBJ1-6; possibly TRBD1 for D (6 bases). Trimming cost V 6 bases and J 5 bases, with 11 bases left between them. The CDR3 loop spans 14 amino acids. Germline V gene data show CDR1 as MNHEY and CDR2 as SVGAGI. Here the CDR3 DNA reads TGTGCCAGCAGGCAAACAGGGAATAATTCACCCCTCCACTTT. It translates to CASRQTGNNSPLHF.

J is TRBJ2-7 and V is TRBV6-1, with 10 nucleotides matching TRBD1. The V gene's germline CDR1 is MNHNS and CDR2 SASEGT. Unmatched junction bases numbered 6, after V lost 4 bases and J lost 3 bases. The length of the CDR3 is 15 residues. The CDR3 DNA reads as TGTGCCAGCAGTGCGTTGGGACAGGGGTTCTACGAGCAGTACTTC. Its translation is CASSALGQGFYEQYF.

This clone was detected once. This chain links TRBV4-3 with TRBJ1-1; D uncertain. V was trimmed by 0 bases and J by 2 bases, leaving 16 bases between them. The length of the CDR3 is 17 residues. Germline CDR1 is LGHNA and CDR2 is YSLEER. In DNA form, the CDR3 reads TGCGCCAGCAGCCAAGACTTGCGGGCCTCTCCTAACACTGAAGCTTTCTTT. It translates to CASSQDLRASPNTEAFF.

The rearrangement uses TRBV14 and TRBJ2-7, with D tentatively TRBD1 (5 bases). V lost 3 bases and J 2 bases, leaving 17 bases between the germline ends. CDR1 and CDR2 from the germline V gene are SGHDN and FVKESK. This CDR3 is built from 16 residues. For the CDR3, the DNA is TGTGCCAGCAGCCACGTTGTAAGGGGCCCCCCCTACGAGCAGTACTTC. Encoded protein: CASSHVVRGPPYEQYF.

CDR3 nucleotide sequence: TGTGCCAGCAGCTTCGGACTAGCGGGGGAGGGCGTCGATGAGCAGTTCTTC. It codes for CASSFGLAGEGVDEQFF. This chain joins TRBV11-3 and TRBJ2-1; 13 bases are shared with TRBD2. This CDR3 is 17 amino acids long. Germline lookup yields CDR1 SGHNT and CDR2 YENEEA. After removal of 3 bases from V and 8 bases from J, the junction contained 10 bases not matched to a gene.

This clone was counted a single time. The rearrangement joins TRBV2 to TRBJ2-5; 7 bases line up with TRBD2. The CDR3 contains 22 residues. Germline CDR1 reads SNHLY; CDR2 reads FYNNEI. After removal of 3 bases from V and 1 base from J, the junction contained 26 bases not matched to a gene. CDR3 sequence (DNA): TGTGCCAGCAGTGAGCCGGGACTGGTCGGGAGGTCACATCTTTACACCCAAGAGACCCAGTACTTC. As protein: CASSEPGLVGRSHLYTQETQYF. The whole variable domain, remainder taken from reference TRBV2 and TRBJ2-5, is EPEVTQTPSHQVTQMGQEVILRCVPISNHLYFYWYRQILGQKVEFLVSFYNNEISEKSEIFDDQFSVERPDGSNFTLKIRSTKLEDSAMYFCASSEPGLVGRSHLYTQETQYFGPGTRLLVL.

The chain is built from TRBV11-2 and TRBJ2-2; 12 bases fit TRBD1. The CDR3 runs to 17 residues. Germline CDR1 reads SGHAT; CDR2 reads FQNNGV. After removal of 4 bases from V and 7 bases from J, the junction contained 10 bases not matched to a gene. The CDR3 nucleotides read TGTGCCAGCAGCTGGAACCGGGACAGGGGGCTTGTCGGGGAGCTGTTTTTT. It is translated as CASSWNRDRGLVGELFF.

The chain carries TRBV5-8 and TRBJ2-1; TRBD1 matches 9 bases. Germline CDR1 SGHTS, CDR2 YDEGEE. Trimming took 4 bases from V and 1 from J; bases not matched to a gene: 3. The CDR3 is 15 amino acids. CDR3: CASSRGQGSYNEQFF. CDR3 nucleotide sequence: TGTGCCAGCAGCAGGGGACAGGGATCCTACAATGAGCAGTTCTTC. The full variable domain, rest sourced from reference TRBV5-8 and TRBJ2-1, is EAGVTQSPTHLIKTRGQQATLRCSPISGHTSVYWYQQALGLGLQFLLWYDEGEERNRGNFPPRFSGRQFPNYSSELNVNALELEDSALYLCASSRGQGSYNEQFFGPGTRLTVL.